Below are 3 T cell receptor beta chains sequenced from a single sample in a study of molecular identifiers for immune sequencing clone quantification. TCRdb analysed the PCR reads with MiXCR anew, one entry per CDR3 protein. The sample lists about 500,000 distinct CDR3 sequences, approximately 25% occurring once. The sequenced sample was naive CD8+ T cells from blood, with Jurkat cell RNA spiked in. The subset: FACS-sorted CD8+CD4-CCR7+CD45RA+ naive T cells. The receptors stem from a human donor in good health. Some libraries in this study had Jurkat cell RNA spiked in.

The gene calls are TRBV11-2 and TRBJ2-5; D gene ambiguous. V was cut by 5 bases and J by 1 base, with 8 bases left in between. The germline gives CDR1 SGHAT, CDR2 FQNNGV. CDR3 length equals 13 residues. CDR3 protein: CASSPDVQETQYF. The CDR3 region has the DNA TGTGCCAGCAGCCCGGACGTCCAAGAGACCCAGTACTTC.

The J gene is TRBJ2-6, the V gene TRBV5-4; D remains ambiguous. Germline V gives CDR1 SGHNT, CDR2 YYREEE (reference sequence). This CDR3 has 14 amino acids. Trimming stripped 0 bases from V and 4 bases from J, with 5 bases between. The CDR3 region has the DNA TGTGCCAGCAGCTTGGCCCGGGGGGCCAACGTCCTGACTTTC. Protein product: CASSLARGANVLTF.

This clonotype turned up a few times. The chain recombines TRBV4-3 with TRBJ1-1; D ambiguous. Trimming left V 0 bases short and J 0 bases short, with 11 bases between. Per the germline V gene, CDR1 is LGHNA and CDR2 is YSLEER. This CDR3 spans 16 amino acids. Written as DNA, the CDR3 is TGCGCCAGCAGCCAAGATCGGACTTACATGAACACTGAAGCTTTCTTT. This codes for CASSQDRTYMNTEAFF.